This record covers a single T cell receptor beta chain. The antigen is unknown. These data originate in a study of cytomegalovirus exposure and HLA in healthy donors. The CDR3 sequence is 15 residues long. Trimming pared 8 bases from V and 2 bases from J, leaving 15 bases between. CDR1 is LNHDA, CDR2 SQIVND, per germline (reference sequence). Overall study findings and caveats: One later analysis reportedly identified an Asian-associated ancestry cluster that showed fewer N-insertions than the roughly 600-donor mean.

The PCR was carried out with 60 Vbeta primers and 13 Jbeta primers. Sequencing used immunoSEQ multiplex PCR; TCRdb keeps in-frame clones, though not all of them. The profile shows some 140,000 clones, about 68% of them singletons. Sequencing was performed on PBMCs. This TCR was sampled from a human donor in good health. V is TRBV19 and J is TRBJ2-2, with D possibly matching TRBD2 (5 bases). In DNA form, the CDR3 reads TGTGCCAGTGCCGGGCGGGCGGCAAACACCGGGGAGCTGTTTTTT. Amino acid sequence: CASAGRAANTGELFF. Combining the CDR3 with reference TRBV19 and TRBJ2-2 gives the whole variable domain DGGITQSPKYLFRKEGQNVTLSCEQNLNHDAMYWYRQDPGQGLRLIYYSQIVNDFQKGDIAEGYSVSREKKESFPLTVTSAQKNPTAFYLCASAGRAANTGELFFGEGSRLTVL.